One sample yielded the 11 T cell receptor beta chains listed below, sequenced in a study of a mutant IDH1 vaccine in newly diagnosed glioma. Their antigens are not known. Time point here: week 23, last vaccination. Vaccination comprised doses that each held 300 ug of mutant IDH1 20-mer peptide, plus topical imiquimod. Profiled with immunoSEQ multiplex PCR; TCRdb holds only in-frame clones, not every one. Here the sample spans roughly 74,000 clones, around 85% being singletons. The source was PBMCs, collected from a glioma patient whose treatment included an IDH1 peptide vaccine. These receptors were obtained from a woman aged 45-65 years with glioma.

This sequence joins TRBV7-6 and TRBJ2-7, with 7 bases fitting TRBD1. The germline V gene has CDR1 SGHVS and CDR2 FNYEAQ. The CDR3 spans 14 residues. J was trimmed by 4 bases and V by 1 base; bases with no gene match: 4. CDR3 sequence: CASSLGSGGYEQYF. For the CDR3, the DNA is TGTGCCAGCAGCTTAGGTTCAGGGGGATACGAGCAGTACTTC.

This sequence joins TRBV28 and TRBJ2-2; 8 bases map to TRBD2. There are 14 residues in the CDR3. Per the germline V gene, CDR1 is MDHEN and CDR2 is SYDVKM. With 7 bases clipped from V and 3 bases from J, the junction kept 4 bases outside the gene matches. The CDR3 reads CASMEAGDTGELFF. The CDR3 DNA sequence: TGTGCCAGCATGGAAGCGGGAGACACCGGGGAGCTGTTTTTT. Variable domain in full (rest from reference TRBV28 and TRBJ2-2): DVKVTQSSRYLVKRTGEKVFLECVQDMDHENMFWYRQDPGLGLRLIYFSYDVKMKEKGDIPEGYSVSREKKERFSLILESASTNQTSMYLCASMEAGDTGELFFGEGSRLTVL.

The chain links TRBV9 to TRBJ1-1; D remains unclear. The CDR3 loop spans 13 amino acids. CDR1 is SGDLS, CDR2 YYNGEE, per germline. V shed 2 bases and J shed 0 bases, with 5 bases lying between them. The CDR3 region has the DNA TGTGCCAGCAGCGTGGATGTGAACACTGAAGCTTTCTTT. Translated, it gives CASSVDVNTEAFF.

The chain couples TRBV7-2 to TRBJ2-3; TRBD2 is a possible D gene (6 bases). This CDR3 region has 14 residues. V lost 5 bases and J 0 bases, leaving 9 bases between the germline ends. CDR1 SGHTA and CDR2 FQGNSA come from the germline V gene. The chain's CDR3 is CASSRGRSTDTQYF. The CDR3 DNA sequence: TGTGCCAGCAGCCGAGGGAGGAGCACAGATACGCAGTATTTT.

This chain joins TRBV29-1 and TRBJ2-3; no firm D call. The V gene's germline CDR1 is SQVTM and CDR2 ANQGSEA. This CDR3 has 13 residues. Trimming shortened V by 6 bases and J by 0 bases, and 10 bases separated the two germline ends. The CDR3 loop is CSVPDGSTDTQYF. The CDR3 region has the DNA TGCAGCGTGCCCGACGGGAGCACAGATACGCAGTATTTT.

This chain joins TRBV7-3 and TRBJ2-7; 7 nucleotides match TRBD1. The CDR3 covers 13 residues. CDR1 and CDR2 from the germline V gene are SGHTA and FQGTGA. Losses at the gene ends were 5 bases for V and 3 bases for J; bases not matched to a gene: 4. The CDR3 DNA reads as TGTGCCAGCAGCAAGGACAGGTTCTACGAGCAGTACTTC. Translation: CASSKDRFYEQYF.

The chain has TRBV6-6 and TRBJ1-3; D possibly corresponds to TRBD1 (5 bases). V lost 0 bases to trimming and J lost 6 bases, with 12 bases between them. The V gene's germline CDR1 is MNHNY and CDR2 SVGAGI (reference sequence). The CDR3 loop spans 15 amino acids. CDR3 in DNA: TGTGCCAGCAGTTACTCAGGGGCAGCGCTAAACACCATATATTTT. Protein sequence: CASSYSGAALNTIYF.

The chain employs TRBV27 and TRBJ2-2; no definite D call. Between the trimmed V and J ends, which lost 3 bases and 0 bases, there was a span of 11 bases. CDR3 size: 16 residues. The germline V gene has CDR1 MNHEY and CDR2 SMNVEV (reference sequence). CDR3 region: CASSFMGMTNTGELFF. CDR3 coding DNA: TGTGCCAGCAGTTTCATGGGGATGACGAACACCGGGGAGCTGTTTTTT.

This clone was recorded once. This sequence joins TRBV7-9 and TRBJ1-2; the D is unclear. In germline, CDR1 is SEHNR, CDR2 FQNEAQ (reference sequence). The CDR3 is made up of 12 amino acids. V was clipped by 7 bases and J by 1 base, with 7 bases between them. CDR3 region: CASMYSNYGYTF. CDR3 sequence (DNA): TGTGCCAGCATGTATAGTAACTATGGCTACACCTTC.

DNA for the CDR3: TGTGCCAGTCAGGGGGGAGGGCGGAATGAGCAGTTCTTC. Protein sequence: CASQGGGRNEQFF. The chain links TRBV19 to TRBJ2-1, with D perhaps being TRBD1 or TRBD2 (7 bases each). The CDR3 is made up of 13 amino acids. Germline CDR1 LNHDA, CDR2 SQIVND (reference sequence). V was shortened by 8 bases and J by 7 bases, with 15 bases between the two germline ends. Full variable domain (missing parts from reference TRBV19 and TRBJ2-1): DGGITQSPKYLFRKEGQNVTLSCEQNLNHDAMYWYRQDPGQGLRLIYYSQIVNDFQKGDIAEGYSVSREKKESFPLTVTSAQKNPTAFYLCASQGGGRNEQFFGPGTRLTVL.

The chain recombines TRBV5-4 with TRBJ2-3; D may be TRBD1 (5 bases). Trimming took off 0 bases at V and 1 base at J, with 9 bases between the two ends. CDR1 and CDR2 (germline): SGHNT, YYREEE (reference sequence). The CDR3 extends over 15 amino acids. The CDR3 DNA reads as TGTGCCAGCAGCTTGGAGGACACCCGCACAGATACGCAGTATTTT. Its translation: CASSLEDTRTDTQYF.